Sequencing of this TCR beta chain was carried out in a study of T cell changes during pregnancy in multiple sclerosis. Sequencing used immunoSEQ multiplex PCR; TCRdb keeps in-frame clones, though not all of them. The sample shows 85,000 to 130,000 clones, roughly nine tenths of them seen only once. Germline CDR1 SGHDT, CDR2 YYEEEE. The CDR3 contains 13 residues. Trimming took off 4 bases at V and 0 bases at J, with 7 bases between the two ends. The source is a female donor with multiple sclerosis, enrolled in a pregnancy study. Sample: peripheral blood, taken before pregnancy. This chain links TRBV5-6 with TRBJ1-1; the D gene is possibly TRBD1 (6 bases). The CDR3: CASSDRLNTEAFF. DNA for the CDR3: TGTGCCAGCAGCGACAGGTTGAACACTGAAGCTTTCTTT.